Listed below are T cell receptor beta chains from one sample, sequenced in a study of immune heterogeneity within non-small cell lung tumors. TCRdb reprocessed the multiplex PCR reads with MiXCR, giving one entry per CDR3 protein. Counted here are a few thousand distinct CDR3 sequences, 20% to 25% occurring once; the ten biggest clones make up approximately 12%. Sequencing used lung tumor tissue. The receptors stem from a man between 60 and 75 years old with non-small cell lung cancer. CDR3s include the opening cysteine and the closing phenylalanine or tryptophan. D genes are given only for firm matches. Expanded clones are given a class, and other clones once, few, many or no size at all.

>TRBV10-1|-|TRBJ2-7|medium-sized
TGCGCCAGCAGTGAAGGTTCGGAAAGGGCGGAGTACGAGCAGTACTTC
CASSEGSERAEYEQYF
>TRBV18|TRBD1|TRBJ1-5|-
TGTGCCAGCTCATCCTCTCAGGGGGCAAGCAATCAGCCCCAGCATTTT
CASSSSQGASNQPQHF
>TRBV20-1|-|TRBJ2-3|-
TGCAGTGCGAGGGAACGACAAGACCCACATAACACAGATACGCAGTATTTT
CSARERQDPHNTDTQYF
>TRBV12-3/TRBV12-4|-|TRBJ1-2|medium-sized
TGTGCCAGCAGTTTAGGGGCCTATGGCTACACCTTC
CASSLGAYGYTF
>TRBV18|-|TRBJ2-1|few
TGTGCCAGCTCACCAGGAAGTTACAATGAGCAGTTCTTC
CASSPGSYNEQFF
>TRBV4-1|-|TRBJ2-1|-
TGCGCCAGCAGCCAAGGACAGTCCTCCTACAATGAGCAGTTCTTC
CASSQGQSSYNEQFF
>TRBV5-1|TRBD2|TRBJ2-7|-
TGCGCCAGCAGCGCCGGGACTAGCGGGAGGTACGAGCAGTACTTC
CASSAGTSGRYEQYF
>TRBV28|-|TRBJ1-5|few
TGTGCCAGCAGTTTAGTCGGGAGTCATCAGCCCCAGCATTTT
CASSLVGSHQPQHF
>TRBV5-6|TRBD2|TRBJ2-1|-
TGTGCCAGCAACAGACTAGCGGGAGGGCAGGGGGATGAGCAGTTCTTC
CASNRLAGGQGDEQFF
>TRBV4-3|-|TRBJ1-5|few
TGCGCCAGCAGCCAAGGATGGGGACAATCTAGCAATCAGCCCCAGCATTTT
CASSQGWGQSSNQPQHF